These 30 T cell receptor beta chains came from one sample sequenced in a study of blood T cell repertoires in COVID-19. Repertoires were generated with immunoSEQ multiplex PCR, while TCRdb's copy carries only in-frame clones and drops some. The sample holds about 50,000 clones, roughly 86% seen once. Sequencing was done on a sample of peripheral blood. The receptors originated from a man aged 60-69 years with active or convalescent COVID-19.

The chain has TRBV4-3 and TRBJ2-3; possible D gene TRBD2, 6 bases. V lost 1 base to trimming and J lost 5 bases, with 13 bases between them. CDR3 length equals 15 residues. Germline V gives CDR1 LGHNA, CDR2 YSLEER. This CDR3 reads CASSQGVGEVDTQYF. In DNA, the CDR3 is TGCGCCAGCAGCCAAGGGGTCGGGGAGGTAGATACGCAGTATTTT.

Concerning this clone: The junction does not match germline at one end; this may be a read error. The chain carries TRBV28 and TRBJ2-7; possibly TRBD2 for D (6 bases). CDR1 and CDR2 (germline): MDHEN, SYDVKM. The CDR3 runs to 13 residues. The CDR3 reads CASSLSPDYGQYF. The CDR3 nucleotides are TGTGCCAGCAGTTTATCCCCGGACTACGGGCAGTACTTC.

The chain joins TRBV3-1 (or the pseudogene TRBV3-2) to TRBJ1-2; D gene unclear. V was cut by 1 base and J by 0 bases, with 9 bases left in between. Germline V gene data show CDR1 as LGHDT and CDR2 as YNNKEL (reference sequence). The CDR3 extends over 15 amino acids. CDR3 sequence: CASSQGANPNYGYTF. DNA of the CDR3: TGTGCCAGCAGCCAAGGAGCGAACCCTAACTATGGCTACACCTTC.

The chain carries TRBV5-8 and TRBJ2-2; 10 nucleotides line up with TRBD2. Germline V gene sequence: CDR1 SGHTS, CDR2 YDEGEE. The CDR3 sequence is 16 residues long. V was clipped by 4 bases and J by 4 bases; unmatched bases: 7. The CDR3 sequence: CASSPERGGRTGELFF. The CDR3 coding sequence is TGTGCCAGCAGCCCTGAGCGGGGGGGCCGCACCGGGGAGCTGTTTTTT.

J is TRBJ1-1 and V is TRBV28; possible D gene TRBD1, 6 bases. Germline V gene data show CDR1 as MDHEN and CDR2 as SYDVKM. This CDR3 spans 13 amino acids. V was cut by 5 bases and J by 7 bases, with 14 bases left in between. The CDR3 region has the DNA TGTGCCAGCAGTACACAGGGAGGGGGTGAAGCTTTCTTT. As protein: CASSTQGGGEAFF. The whole variable domain, remainder taken from reference TRBV28 and TRBJ1-1, is DVKVTQSSRYLVKRTGEKVFLECVQDMDHENMFWYRQDPGLGLRLIYFSYDVKMKEKGDIPEGYSVSREKKERFSLILESASTNQTSMYLCASSTQGGGEAFFGQGTRLTVV.

The chain is built from TRBV2 and TRBJ2-7; TRBD2 is a possible D gene (7 bases). V was shortened by 0 bases and J by 1 base, with 13 bases between the two germline ends. CDR3 length: 16 amino acids. Germline values: CDR1 SNHLY, CDR2 FYNNEI. The CDR3 is CASSEAWRGPSYEQYF. The CDR3 DNA reads TGTGCCAGCAGTGAAGCCTGGCGGGGGCCTTCCTACGAGCAGTACTTC.

The chain employs TRBV18 and TRBJ2-3; 7 bases match TRBD2. CDR1 and CDR2 (germline): KGHSH, LQKENI. The V gene end was trimmed by 0 bases and the J gene end by 11 bases; junction bases not matched to a gene: 8. The length of the CDR3 is 14 residues. The CDR3 loop is CASSPPLSGVGQYF. CDR3 bases: TGTGCCAGCTCACCACCCCTAAGCGGGGTCGGGCAGTATTTT. Full variable domain (missing parts from reference TRBV18 and TRBJ2-3): NAGVMQNPRHLVRRRGQEARLRCSPMKGHSHVYWYRQLPEEGLKFMVYLQKENIIDESGMPKERFSAEFPKEGPSILRIQQVVRGDSAAYFCASSPPLSGVGQYFGPGTRLTVL.

The V call is TRBV11-2, the J call TRBJ1-2; D perhaps matches TRBD1 (5 bases). Trimming left V 8 bases short and J 4 bases short, with 8 bases between. Looked up from germline, CDR1 is SGHAT and CDR2 is FQNNGV. The CDR3 runs to 11 residues. CDR3 sequence (DNA): TGTGCCAGCGGGGCTTTCTATGGCTACACCTTC. Its translation is CASGAFYGYTF.

The chain has TRBV10-1 and TRBJ2-7; 9 nucleotides agree with TRBD1. The CDR3 sequence is 13 residues long. V shed 5 bases, J shed 3 bases, and the junction held 2 bases outside the gene matches. CDR1 is WNHNN and CDR2 is SYGVQD in the germline V gene (reference sequence). As DNA, the CDR3 is TGCGCCAGCAGTACGGGACAGGGCTACGAGCAGTACTTC. Its protein is CASSTGQGYEQYF.

This sequence joins TRBV5-1 and TRBJ2-3; 13 positions match TRBD2. Losses at the gene ends were 4 bases for V and 2 bases for J; bases not matched to a gene: 7. The CDR3 has 17 amino acids. Looked up from germline, CDR1 is SGHRS and CDR2 is YFSETQ. The CDR3 sequence is CASSRGTSGTFTDTQYF. CDR3 bases: TGCGCCAGCAGCCGAGGGACTAGCGGGACTTTCACAGATACGCAGTATTTT.

V usage is TRBV30 and J usage is TRBJ2-7, with D perhaps matching TRBD1 (5 bases). The CDR3 runs to 14 residues. V lost 0 bases and J 3 bases, leaving 12 bases between the germline ends. Germline-derived CDR1 and CDR2 are GTSNPN and SVGIG (reference sequence). CDR3 coding DNA: TGTGCCTGGAGTGTAGTTTGGGGCCACTACGAGCAGTACTTC. It translates to CAWSVVWGHYEQYF.

The chain employs TRBV6-5 and TRBJ2-1; TRBD2 agrees at 12 bases. Germline lookup yields CDR1 MNHEY and CDR2 SVGAGI. Trimming cost V 0 bases and J 8 bases; bases outside gene matches: 5. The CDR3 is made up of 16 amino acids. The CDR3 loop reads CASSYSLAGGQDEQFF. The DNA for the CDR3 is TGTGCCAGCAGTTACTCTCTAGCGGGGGGGCAGGATGAGCAGTTCTTC.

Within the sample, this clone is medium-sized. V gene TRBV5-5 combines with J gene TRBJ1-5, with 10 bases lining up with TRBD1. The CDR3 totals 15 residues. With V trimmed by 3 bases and J by 5 bases, 5 bases remained unmatched. The germline gives CDR1 SGHKS, CDR2 YYEKEE (reference sequence). The CDR3 loop reads CASSWGTGVDQPQHF. The CDR3, as DNA: TGTGCCAGCAGCTGGGGGACAGGGGTGGATCAGCCCCAGCATTTT. Based on the CDR3 plus reference TRBV5-5 and TRBJ1-5, the full variable domain is DAGVTQSPTHLIKTRGQQVTLRCSPISGHKSVSWYQQVLGQGPQFIFQYYEKEERGRGNFPDRFSARQFPNYSSELNVNALLLGDSALYLCASSWGTGVDQPQHFGDGTRLSIL.

The J gene is TRBJ1-1, the V gene TRBV2; D is unresolved. This CDR3 contains 12 residues. V was cut by 3 bases and J by 7 bases, with 9 bases left in between. From germline, CDR1 is SNHLY and CDR2 FYNNEI. The CDR3 region is CASSDGPVEAFF. CDR3 bases: TGTGCCAGCAGTGATGGGCCAGTTGAAGCTTTCTTT.

This chain uses TRBV4-1 with TRBJ2-6; D gene unclear. The V end was cut by 2 bases, the J end by 0 bases, with 5 bases between. The CDR3 has 15 amino acids. CDR1 MGHRA and CDR2 YSYEKL come from the germline V gene. The CDR3 loop is CASSQLSSGANVLTF. CDR3 DNA: TGCGCCAGCAGCCAACTCTCCTCTGGGGCCAACGTCCTGACTTTC.

The V call is TRBV4-1, the J call TRBJ1-2; D is possibly TRBD1 (5 bases). The CDR3 length is 16 residues. Trimming took off 4 bases at V and 4 bases at J, with 19 bases between the two ends. CDR1 is MGHRA and CDR2 is YSYEKL in the germline V gene. The CDR3 is CASSPRQTGGSYGYTF. The DNA of the CDR3 is TGCGCCAGCAGCCCCCGTCAAACGGGGGGGAGCTATGGCTACACCTTC.

V is TRBV9 and J is TRBJ1-1; D is unresolved. Trimming removed 0 bases from V and 3 bases from J, with 9 bases in between. This CDR3 has 14 residues. Germline-derived CDR1 and CDR2 are SGDLS and YYNGEE. The CDR3 DNA reads TGTGCCAGCAGCGTAGATGTCCAGGACACTGAAGCTTTCTTT. Translating gives CASSVDVQDTEAFF.

This rearrangement joins TRBV29-1 to TRBJ2-7; D perhaps matches TRBD2 (6 bases). The germline gives CDR1 SQVTM, CDR2 ANQGSEA. The CDR3 is made up of 13 amino acids. V was shortened by 7 bases and J by 5 bases, with 18 bases between the two germline ends. This chain's CDR3 is CSARMGGFHEQYF. As DNA, the CDR3 is TGCAGCGCCCGGATGGGGGGTTTCCACGAGCAGTACTTC.

The rearrangement joins TRBV5-8 to TRBJ2-7; 10 bases match TRBD1. V gave up 7 bases and J gave up 2 bases; unmatched junction bases: 9. CDR1 is SGHTS and CDR2 is YDEGEE in the germline V gene. The CDR3 contains 15 residues. This CDR3 reads CASPSRDRGTYEQYF. The CDR3 DNA sequence: TGTGCCAGCCCTTCCCGGGACAGGGGTACCTACGAGCAGTACTTC.

In this sample, this clone turned up a few times. The V call is TRBV3-1 (or the pseudogene TRBV3-2), the J call TRBJ1-5; D remains unclear. The CDR3 sequence is 15 residues long. CDR1 is LGHDT, CDR2 YNNKEL, per germline (reference sequence). The V end was cut by 1 base, the J end by 4 bases, with 11 bases between. CDR3 nucleotide sequence: TGTGCCAGCAGCCAAGGTTTGGGCTTTAATCAGCCCCAGCATTTT. This translates into CASSQGLGFNQPQHF.

The chain joins TRBV28 to TRBJ2-5, with TRBD1 matching over 10 bases. Losses at the gene ends were 4 bases for V and 0 bases for J; bases not matched to a gene: 5. Germline values: CDR1 MDHEN, CDR2 SYDVKM. The CDR3 totals 16 residues. Here the CDR3 DNA reads TGTGCCAGCAGTTCCCCCGGGACAGGGGACCAAGAGACCCAGTACTTC. Its protein product is CASSSPGTGDQETQYF.

The chain has TRBV7-2 and TRBJ1-4, with a possible D match to TRBD1 (6 bases). The CDR3 runs to 15 residues. Trimming took off 4 bases at V and 5 bases at J, with 14 bases between the two ends. Germline V gene lookup returns CDR1 SGHTA and CDR2 FQGNSA. The CDR3 region is CASSWVGGANEKLFF. The CDR3 DNA reads TGTGCCAGCAGCTGGGTTGGGGGGGCAAATGAAAAACTGTTTTTT.

The chain combines TRBV5-1 with TRBJ1-6; 9 nucleotides line up with TRBD1. The germline V gene has CDR1 SGHRS and CDR2 YFSETQ. V was pared by 1 base and J by 14 bases, with 7 bases of the junction left unmatched. This CDR3 spans 14 amino acids. CDR3 in amino acids: CASSLSTGTGSLHF. CDR3 DNA sequence: TGCGCCAGCAGCTTGTCCACCGGGACAGGGTCCCTCCACTTT.

This clone appeared a few times. The rearrangement joins TRBV19 to TRBJ1-5, with a weak D call TRBD1 (5 bases). This CDR3 is 16 amino acids long. CDR1 and CDR2 (germline): LNHDA, SQIVND (reference sequence). V lost 7 bases, J lost 1 base, and 17 bases lay in between. This chain's CDR3 is CASTPQGGMSNQPQHF. CDR3 nucleotide sequence: TGTGCCAGTACCCCCCAGGGTGGGATGAGCAATCAGCCCCAGCATTTT. The full variable domain, rest sourced from reference TRBV19 and TRBJ1-5, is DGGITQSPKYLFRKEGQNVTLSCEQNLNHDAMYWYRQDPGQGLRLIYYSQIVNDFQKGDIAEGYSVSREKKESFPLTVTSAQKNPTAFYLCASTPQGGMSNQPQHFGDGTRLSIL.

The chain links TRBV11-1 to TRBJ2-7, with 12 bases matching TRBD1. This CDR3 has 15 residues. Losses at the gene ends were 4 bases for V and 3 bases for J; bases not matched to a gene: 4. The germline V gene encodes CDR1 SGHAT and CDR2 FQDESV (reference sequence). CDR3 coding DNA: TGTGCCAGCAGCTCCCGGGACAGGGGGCTCTACGAGCAGTACTTC. Its protein is CASSSRDRGLYEQYF.

The chain employs TRBV18 and TRBJ1-1, with 8 bases aligning to TRBD1. After removal of 8 bases from V and 3 bases from J, the junction contained 5 bases not matched to a gene. The CDR3 contains 13 residues. Germline CDR1 KGHSH, CDR2 LQKENI. In DNA, the CDR3 is TGTGCCAGCGAACAGGGACAGGACACTGAAGCTTTCTTT. The encoded protein is CASEQGQDTEAFF.

The V call is TRBV3-1 (or the pseudogene TRBV3-2), the J call TRBJ2-3; 9 bases align to TRBD2. The junction had 8 bases not matched to a gene; V was cut back by 0 bases and J by 4 bases. CDR1 and CDR2 from the germline V gene are LGHDT and YNNKEL (reference sequence). The CDR3 runs to 17 residues. The DNA for the CDR3 is TGTGCCAGCAGCCAAGATCCGAGGCGGGGGGGCTCAGATACGCAGTATTTT. Translation gives CASSQDPRRGGSDTQYF.

This chain links TRBV18 with TRBJ2-7, with 8 bases identical to TRBD1. Germline trimming cut 4 bases from V and 4 bases from J; bases unmatched to any gene: 6. Germline CDR1 and CDR2: KGHSH and LQKENI. The CDR3 is 14 amino acids. CDR3 region: CASSRETGEYEQYF. DNA for the CDR3: TGTGCCAGCTCACGAGAGACAGGGGAATACGAGCAGTACTTC.

The chain joins TRBV20-1 to TRBJ2-2; 11 bases line up with TRBD2. This CDR3 spans 17 amino acids. J was trimmed by 2 bases and V by 3 bases; bases with no gene match: 8. The V gene's germline CDR1 is DFQATT and CDR2 SNEGSKA (reference sequence). CDR3 residues: CSASRSSGGTNTGELFF. The CDR3 region has the DNA TGCAGTGCTAGTCGGTCTAGCGGGGGGACCAACACCGGGGAGCTGTTTTTT.

The V call is TRBV7-2, the J call TRBJ1-1; D is ambiguous. This CDR3 is 13 amino acids long. The V and J ends lost 5 bases and 3 bases respectively, with 10 bases between them. Germline lookup yields CDR1 SGHTA and CDR2 FQGNSA. The CDR3 protein is CASSRSTYTEAFF. In nucleotides, the CDR3 is TGTGCCAGCAGCCGATCTACGTACACTGAAGCTTTCTTT. The entire variable domain, with the rest obtained from reference TRBV7-2 and TRBJ1-1, is as follows: GAGVSQSPSNKVTEKGKDVELRCDPISGHTALYWYRQSLGQGLEFLIYFQGNSAPDKSGLPSDRFSAERTGGSVSTLTIQRTQQEDSAVYLCASSRSTYTEAFFGQGTRLTVV.